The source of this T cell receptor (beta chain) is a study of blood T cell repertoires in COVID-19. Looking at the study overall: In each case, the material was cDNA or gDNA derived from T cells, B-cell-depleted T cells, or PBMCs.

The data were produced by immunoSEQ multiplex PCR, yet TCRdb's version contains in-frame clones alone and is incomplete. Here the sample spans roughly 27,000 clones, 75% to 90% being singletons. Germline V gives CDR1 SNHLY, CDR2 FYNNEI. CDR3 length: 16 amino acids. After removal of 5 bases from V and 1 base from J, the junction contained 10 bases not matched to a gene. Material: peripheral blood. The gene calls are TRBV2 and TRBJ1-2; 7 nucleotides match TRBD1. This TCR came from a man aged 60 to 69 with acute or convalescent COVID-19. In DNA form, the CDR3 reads TGTGCCAGCAGTCAAGACAGGGCGGCGGTTAACTATGGCTACACCTTC. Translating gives CASSQDRAAVNYGYTF. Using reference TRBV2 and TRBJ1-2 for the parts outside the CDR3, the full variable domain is EPEVTQTPSHQVTQMGQEVILRCVPISNHLYFYWYRQILGQKVEFLVSFYNNEISEKSEIFDDQFSVERPDGSNFTLKIRSTKLEDSAMYFCASSQDRAAVNYGYTFGSGTRLTVV.